This entry is about one T cell receptor beta chain. This sample stems from a study of T-cell reconstitution after alpha-beta-depleted transplantation in children. A library of TCRbeta sequences, prepared with unique molecular identifiers, was generated. From the PCR reads, TCRdb called clonotypes with MiXCR, one entry per CDR3 protein. The sample holds roughly 420,000 distinct CDR3 sequences, about 17% seen once. The CDR3 loop spans 20 amino acids. The V segment lost 1 base and the J segment 0 bases; nucleotides outside the gene matches: 7. Germline values: CDR1 SGHRS, CDR2 YFSETQ. The chain recombines TRBV5-1 with TRBJ2-6; 13 bases match TRBD2. This TCR was recovered from a boy in the first two years of life who had a stem cell transplant for Wiskott-Aldrich syndrome, so the T cells may come from the graft donor. This material consisted of PBMCs, mostly from graft donor cells, taken 360 days after TCRalphabeta/CD19-depleted stem cell transplant. CDR3 nucleotides: TGCGCCAGCAGCTTGTGGACTAGCGGGAGCTTCAGCTCTGGGGCCAACGTCCTGACTTTC. Its translation: CASSLWTSGSFSSGANVLTF.